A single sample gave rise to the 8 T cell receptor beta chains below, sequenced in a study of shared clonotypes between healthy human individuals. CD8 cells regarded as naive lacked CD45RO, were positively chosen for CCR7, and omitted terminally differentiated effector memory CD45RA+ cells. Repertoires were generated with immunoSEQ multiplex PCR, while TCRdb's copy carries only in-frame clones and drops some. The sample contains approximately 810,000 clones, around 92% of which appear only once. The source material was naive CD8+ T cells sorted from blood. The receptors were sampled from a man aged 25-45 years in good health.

CDR3 bases: TGTGCCAGCAGCTTATCGCTAGCCGGCTACAATGAGCAGTTCTTC. Its translation: CASSLSLAGYNEQFF. This chain links TRBV7-3 with TRBJ2-1; a possible D gene is TRBD2 (5 bases). Trimming took 2 bases from V and 3 from J, leaving 11 bases between them. The CDR3 contains 15 residues. Germline V gene data show CDR1 as SGHTA and CDR2 as FQGTGA.

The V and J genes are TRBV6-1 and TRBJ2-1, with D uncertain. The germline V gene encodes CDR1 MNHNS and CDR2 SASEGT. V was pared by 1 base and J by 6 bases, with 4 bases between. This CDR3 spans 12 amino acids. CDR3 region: CASSEVGNEQFF. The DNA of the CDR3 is TGTGCCAGCAGTGAAGTGGGCAATGAGCAGTTCTTC.

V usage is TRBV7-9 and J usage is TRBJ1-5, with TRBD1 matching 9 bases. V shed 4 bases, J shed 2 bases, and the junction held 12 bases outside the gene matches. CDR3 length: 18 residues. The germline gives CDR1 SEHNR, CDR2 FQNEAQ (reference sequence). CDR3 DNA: TGTGCCAGCAGCTCGTCCCGGGACAGGGAGCGAGGCAATCAGCCCCAGCATTTT. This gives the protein CASSSSRDRERGNQPQHF.

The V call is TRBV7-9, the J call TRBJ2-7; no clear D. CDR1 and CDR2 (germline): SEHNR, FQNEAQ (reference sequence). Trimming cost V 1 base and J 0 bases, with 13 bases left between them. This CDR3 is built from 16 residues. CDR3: CASSLVVSGGSYEQYF. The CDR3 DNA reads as TGTGCCAGCAGCTTAGTCGTATCCGGCGGCTCCTACGAGCAGTACTTC.

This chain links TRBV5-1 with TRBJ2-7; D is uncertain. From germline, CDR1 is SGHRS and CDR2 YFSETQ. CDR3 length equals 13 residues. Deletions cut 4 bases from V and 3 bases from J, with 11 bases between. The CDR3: CASSPGPFYEQYF. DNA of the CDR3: TGCGCCAGCAGCCCGGGTCCCTTCTACGAGCAGTACTTC.

The CDR3 here is CASSVLPAPNQPQHF. In DNA form, the CDR3 reads TGTGCCAGCAGCGTTCTTCCGGCGCCTAATCAGCCCCAGCATTTT. The chain is built from TRBV9 and TRBJ1-5; D unresolved. The V and J ends lost 2 bases and 4 bases respectively, with 13 bases between them. This CDR3 has 15 amino acids. Per the germline V gene, CDR1 is SGDLS and CDR2 is YYNGEE.

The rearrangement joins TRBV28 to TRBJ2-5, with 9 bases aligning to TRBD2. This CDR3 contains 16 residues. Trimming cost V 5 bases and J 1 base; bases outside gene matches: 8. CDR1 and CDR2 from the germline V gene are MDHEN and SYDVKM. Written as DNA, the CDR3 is TGTGCCAGCAGTAAAATAGCGGGAGACTCCCAAGAGACCCAGTACTTC. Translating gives CASSKIAGDSQETQYF.

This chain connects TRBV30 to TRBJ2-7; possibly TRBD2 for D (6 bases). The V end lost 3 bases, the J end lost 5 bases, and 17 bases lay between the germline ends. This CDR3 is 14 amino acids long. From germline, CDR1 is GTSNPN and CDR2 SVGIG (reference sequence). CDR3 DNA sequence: TGTGCCTGGAGGGCGGGAAGGGGTGACAACGAGCAGTACTTC. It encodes CAWRAGRGDNEQYF.